This T cell receptor (beta chain) was recovered during a study of PD-1 blockade in classical Hodgkin lymphoma (dated by TCRdb to the early 2020s). Background on the whole study: Nivolumab dosing was 3 mg/kg intravenously every 2 weeks, continuing until either disease progression or unacceptable toxicity. A peripheral blood immune signature of response to PD-1 blockade in classical Hodgkin lymphoma was defined using TCR beta sequencing and CyTOF.

Genomic DNA was isolated using the Qiagen DNeasy kit from unsorted PBMCs as well as from negatively selected CD4+ and CD8+ fractions. Amplification of TCR beta CDR3 regions was done by immunoSEQ multiplex PCR with primers that anneal to V and J segments. A synthetic immune receptor repertoire was used to minimize amplification bias, and any remaining bias was removed computationally after sequencing. In the original analysis: Custom Python scripts were used to quantify repertoire diversity as the Shannon entropy index. The unsorted, CD4+ and CD8+ repertoires were each analyzed separately, with the exception of combined analyses, where CD4+ and CD8+ sequences were merged in silico. Clonal expansion was defined as a frequency increase of at least 2-fold after treatment compared with C1D1, and clones undetected at baseline were assigned a pseudocount of 0.5. Clones with 0 or 1 copy at C1D1 were defined as singleton clones, while clones with 2 or more copies were defined as non-singleton clones. Clones expanded in unsorted samples were annotated as CD4+, CD8+ or unknown by matching protein sequences in sorted samples from the same patient. Wilcoxon tests were applied to paired samples to test diversity changes from C1D1 to C4D1. TCRdb holds this immuneACCESS table with in-frame rearrangements only. Some clones are missing; in checked studies, unresolved V genes explain under half, and the rest has no known cause. That table is the source of V, J and clone size, and D and trimming were worked out from the DNA. In all, the sample holds some 10,000 clones, and 70% to 85% of those were seen once. Of the sample, 8% to 13% is held by the ten largest clones.

What the study reported, not specific to this receptor: The study covered only a single clinical trial cohort, and the causes of the repertoire differences, possibly disease activity or prior therapy, were still not defined. Baseline diversity similar to that of newly diagnosed patients was observed in trial patients achieving complete response, whereas significantly lower diversity was observed in partial responders and progressors. CD4+ but not CD8+ TCR diversity rose significantly by C4D1 (p=0.0027 vs p=0.16), most apparent in complete responders (p=0.02). Baseline TCR diversity was reported to be lower in newly diagnosed patients than in healthy donors, and even lower in relapsed/refractory patients. Diversity was lower in patients who began nivolumab less than 1 year after ASCT, so these patients were left out of later analyses to avoid confounding by immune reconstitution.

As concerns this clone: It has no known antigen specificity. Within one base of it there is no much larger clone, and no base qualities were kept.

Reading the label with the study, this specimen's time point is: cycle 1 day 1 (C1D1), immediately before nivolumab initiation. Relapse after autologous stem cell transplantation had occurred in all trial patients, and cohorts A, B and C were distinguished by prior brentuximab vedotin exposure. The trial cohort comprised approximately 55 patients with relapsed/refractory classical Hodgkin lymphoma whose best overall responses were complete response, partial response or progressive disease. Single-agent nivolumab was administered to trial patients in the multi-cohort phase II CheckMate 205 trial. An independent review committee assessed best overall response by applying the 2007 International Working Group response criteria. Trial PBMCs were collected immediately before nivolumab initiation (C1D1) and during therapy at cycle 2 day 1 and cycle 4 day 1. Peripheral blood was collected in 8 mL Vacutainer Cell Preparation Tubes, from which PBMCs were isolated by centrifugation and then cryopreserved.

The CDR3 measures 12 amino acids from cysteine to phenylalanine. The retained sequence is limited to the CDR3, 36 bases, with the frame set at the first base. The germline V gene provides CDR1 SGHTA and CDR2 FQGNSA. The junction shows trimming of 1 base on V and 8 bases on J, plus 8 bases between the germline ends. The sequence links TRBV7-2 to TRBJ1-2; the D gene remains uncertain. The sequence was obtained from a human donor with classical Hodgkin lymphoma. The sequenced sample was peripheral blood mononuclear cells (PBMCs), obtained at baseline. The CDR3 reads as follows: CASSLVAEGYTF. At the DNA level, the sequence is TGTGCCAGCAGCTTAGTTGCGGAAGGCTACACCTTC.